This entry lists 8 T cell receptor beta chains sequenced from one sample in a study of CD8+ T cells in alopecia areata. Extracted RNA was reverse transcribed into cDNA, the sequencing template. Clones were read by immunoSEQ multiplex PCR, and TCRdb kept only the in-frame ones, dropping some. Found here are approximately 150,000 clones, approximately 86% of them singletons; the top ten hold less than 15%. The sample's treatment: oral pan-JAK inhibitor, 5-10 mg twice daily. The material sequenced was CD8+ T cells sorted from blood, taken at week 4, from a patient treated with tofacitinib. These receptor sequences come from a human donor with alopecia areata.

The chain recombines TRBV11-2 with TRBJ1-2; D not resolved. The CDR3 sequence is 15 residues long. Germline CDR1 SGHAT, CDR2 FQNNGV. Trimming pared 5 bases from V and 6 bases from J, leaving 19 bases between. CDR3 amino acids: CASSVSSGFRDGYTF. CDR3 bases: TGTGCCAGCAGCGTCTCCTCGGGGTTTCGGGATGGCTACACCTTC.

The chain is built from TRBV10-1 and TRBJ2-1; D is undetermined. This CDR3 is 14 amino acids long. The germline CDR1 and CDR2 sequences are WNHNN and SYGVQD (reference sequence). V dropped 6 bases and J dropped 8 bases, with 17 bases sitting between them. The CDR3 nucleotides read TGCGCCAGCAGCCGAGATCTAAACAGCCATGAGCAGTTCTTC. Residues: CASSRDLNSHEQFF.

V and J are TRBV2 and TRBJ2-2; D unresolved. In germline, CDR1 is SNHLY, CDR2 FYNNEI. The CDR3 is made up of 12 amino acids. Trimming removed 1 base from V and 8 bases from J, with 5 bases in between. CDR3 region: CASSEGIGELFF. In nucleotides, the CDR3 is TGTGCCAGCAGTGAAGGAATTGGGGAGCTGTTTTTT.

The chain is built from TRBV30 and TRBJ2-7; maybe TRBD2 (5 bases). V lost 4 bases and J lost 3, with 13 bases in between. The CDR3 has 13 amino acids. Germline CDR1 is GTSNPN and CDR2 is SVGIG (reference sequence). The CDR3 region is CAWKDGNYYEQYF. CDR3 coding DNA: TGTGCCTGGAAGGACGGGAATTACTACGAGCAGTACTTC.

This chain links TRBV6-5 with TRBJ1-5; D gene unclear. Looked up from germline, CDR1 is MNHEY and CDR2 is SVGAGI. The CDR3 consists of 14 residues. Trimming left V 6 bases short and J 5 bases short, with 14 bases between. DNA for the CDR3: TGTGCCAGCAGCATTGGTGAGCAGGATCAGCCCCAGCATTTT. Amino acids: CASSIGEQDQPQHF.

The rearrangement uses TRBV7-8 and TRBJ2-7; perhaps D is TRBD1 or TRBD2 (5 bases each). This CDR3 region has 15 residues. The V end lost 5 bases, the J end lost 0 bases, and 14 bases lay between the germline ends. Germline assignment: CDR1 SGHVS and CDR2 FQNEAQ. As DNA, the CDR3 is TGTGCCAGCAGCGCCCTCGGGACCGTCTCCTACGAGCAGTACTTC. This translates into CASSALGTVSYEQYF.

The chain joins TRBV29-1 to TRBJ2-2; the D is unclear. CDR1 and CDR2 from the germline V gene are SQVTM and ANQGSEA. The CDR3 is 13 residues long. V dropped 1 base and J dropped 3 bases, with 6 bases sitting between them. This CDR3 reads CSVEGADTGELFF. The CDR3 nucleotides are TGCAGCGTTGAAGGGGCGGACACCGGGGAGCTGTTTTTT.

This CDR3 reads CASSEPILRAIAGPEQYF. The CDR3 region has the DNA TGTGCCAGCAGTGAACCAATCCTAAGGGCTATAGCGGGACCCGAGCAGTACTTC. The genes are TRBV6-1 and TRBJ2-7; 8 nucleotides line up with TRBD2. The CDR3 sequence is 18 residues long. The V and J ends lost 2 bases and 6 bases, in that order; junction bases with no gene match: 18. Per germline, CDR1 MNHNS and CDR2 SASEGT.